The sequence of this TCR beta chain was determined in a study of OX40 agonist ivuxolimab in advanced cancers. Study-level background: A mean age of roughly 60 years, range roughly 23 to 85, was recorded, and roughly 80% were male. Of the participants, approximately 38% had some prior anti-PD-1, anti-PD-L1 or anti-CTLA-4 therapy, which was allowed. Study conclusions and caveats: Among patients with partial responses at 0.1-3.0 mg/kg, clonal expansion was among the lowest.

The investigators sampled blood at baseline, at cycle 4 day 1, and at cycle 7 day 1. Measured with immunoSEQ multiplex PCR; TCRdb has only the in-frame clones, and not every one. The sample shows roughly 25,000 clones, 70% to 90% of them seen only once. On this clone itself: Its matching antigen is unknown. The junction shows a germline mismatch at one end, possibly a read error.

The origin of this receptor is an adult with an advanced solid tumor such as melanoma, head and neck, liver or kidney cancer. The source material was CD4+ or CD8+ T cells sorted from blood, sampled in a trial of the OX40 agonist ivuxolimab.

The CDR3 spells CASSRTSGDLLF. For the CDR3, the DNA is TGTGCCAGCAGCCGGACTAGCGGGGATCTGCTTTTT. The chain links TRBV6-5 to TRBJ2-3, with TRBD2 matching over 12 bases. The length of the CDR3 is 12 residues. Per the germline V gene, CDR1 is MNHEY and CDR2 is SVGAGI.